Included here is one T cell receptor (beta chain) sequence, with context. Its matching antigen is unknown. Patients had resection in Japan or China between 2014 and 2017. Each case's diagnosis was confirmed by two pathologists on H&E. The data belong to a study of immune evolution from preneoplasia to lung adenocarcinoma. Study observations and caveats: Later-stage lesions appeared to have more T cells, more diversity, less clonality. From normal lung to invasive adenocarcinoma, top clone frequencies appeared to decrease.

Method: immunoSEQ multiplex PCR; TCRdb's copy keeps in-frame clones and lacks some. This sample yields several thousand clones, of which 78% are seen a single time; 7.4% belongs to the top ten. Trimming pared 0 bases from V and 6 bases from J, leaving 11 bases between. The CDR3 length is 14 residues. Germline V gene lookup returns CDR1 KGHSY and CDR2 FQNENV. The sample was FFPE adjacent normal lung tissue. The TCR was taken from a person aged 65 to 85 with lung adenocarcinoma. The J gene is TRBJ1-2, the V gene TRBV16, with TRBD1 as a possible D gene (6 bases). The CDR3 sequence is CASSQSKAGDGYTF. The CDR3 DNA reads TGTGCCAGCAGCCAATCGAAAGCAGGGGATGGCTACACCTTC.